This T cell receptor (beta chain) originates from a study of response to subunit inactivated influenza vaccine. Study-level results: T cells newly recruited by each seasonal influenza vaccination are few, the authors suggested.

This CDR3 is built from 18 residues. The junction had 10 bases not matched to a gene; V was cut back by 0 bases and J by 2 bases. The germline CDR1 and CDR2 sequences are MNHEY and SMNVEV (reference sequence). At least ten counts were recorded for this clonotype. The antigen is not known. TCRdb fed the RT-PCR reads into MiXCR, producing one record per CDR3 protein. The data hold 800,000 to 1,000,000 distinct CDR3 sequences, with 21% observed a single time. This sequence originates from a man between 50 and 59 years old who received an inactivated influenza vaccine. V is TRBV27 and J is TRBJ2-7, with 10 bases lining up with TRBD1. The input for sequencing was PBMCs from blood, taken 5 to 6 days after vaccination. CDR3 protein: CASSLSWGQGPRTYEQYF. Written as DNA, the CDR3 is TGTGCCAGCAGTTTATCGTGGGGACAGGGGCCGCGGACCTACGAGCAGTACTTC.